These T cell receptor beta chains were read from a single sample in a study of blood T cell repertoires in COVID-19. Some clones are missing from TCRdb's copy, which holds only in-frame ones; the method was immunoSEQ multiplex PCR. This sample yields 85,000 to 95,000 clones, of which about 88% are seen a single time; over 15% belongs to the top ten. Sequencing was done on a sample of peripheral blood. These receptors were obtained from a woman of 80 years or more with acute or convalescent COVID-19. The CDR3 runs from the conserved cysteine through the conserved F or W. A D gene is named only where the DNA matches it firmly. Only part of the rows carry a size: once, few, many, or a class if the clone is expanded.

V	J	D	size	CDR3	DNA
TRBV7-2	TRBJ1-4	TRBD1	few	CASSGTGGLANEKLFF	TGTGCCAGCAGCGGGACAGGGGGCTTGGCTAATGAAAAACTGTTTTTT
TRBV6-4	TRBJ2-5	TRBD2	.	CASSDSTLAGPGETQYF	TGTGCCAGCAGTGACTCGACACTAGCGGGTCCCGGGGAGACCCAGTACTTC
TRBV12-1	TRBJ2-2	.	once	CASSSGLAGGPNTGELFF	TGTGCCAGCAGCTCAGGACTAGCGGGGGGCCCGAACACCGGGGAGCTGTTTTTT
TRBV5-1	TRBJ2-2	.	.	CASRAGSGELFF	TGCGCCAGCAGAGCAGGGTCCGGGGAGCTGTTTTTT
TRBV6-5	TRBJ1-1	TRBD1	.	CASTSGTVVNTEAFF	TGTGCCAGCACTTCCGGGACAGTAGTGAACACTGAAGCTTTCTTT
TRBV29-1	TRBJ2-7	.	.	CSVETYGTPGGYEQYF	TGCAGCGTTGAAACCTACGGGACACCGGGGGGCTACGAGCAGTACTTC
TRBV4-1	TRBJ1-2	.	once	CASSQPPPGSNYGYTF	TGCGCCAGCAGCCAGCCTCCGCCCGGTTCTAACTATGGCTACACCTTC
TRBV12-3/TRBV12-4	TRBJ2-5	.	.	CASSLGVRETQYF	TGTGCCAGCAGTTTAGGTGTGAGGGAGACCCAGTACTTC
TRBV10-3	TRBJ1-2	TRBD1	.	CAIRGQTGDPYTF	TGTGCCATCAGAGGCCAGACAGGGGACCCCTACACCTTC
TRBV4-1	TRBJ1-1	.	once	CASSHHGRAGMNTEAFF	TGCGCCAGCAGCCACCATGGGCGCGCGGGGATGAACACTGAAGCTTTCTTT
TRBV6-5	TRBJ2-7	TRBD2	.	CASSYKRGLSSEQYF	TGTGCCAGCAGTTATAAGCGGGGGTTAAGCTCCGAGCAGTACTTC
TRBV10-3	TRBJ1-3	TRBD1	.	CAIRGTGSGNTIYF	TGTGCCATCAGGGGGACAGGGTCTGGAAACACCATATATTTT
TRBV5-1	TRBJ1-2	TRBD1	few	CASSSPGQGLGYTF	TGCGCCAGCAGCTCGCCGGGACAGGGGTTGGGCTACACCTTC
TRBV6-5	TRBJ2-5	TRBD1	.	CASWTGGQVTQYF	TGTGCCAGCTGGACAGGGGGCCAGGTGACCCAGTACTTC
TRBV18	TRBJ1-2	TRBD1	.	CASSPGQGFYGYTF	TGTGCCAGCTCACCAGGACAGGGGTTCTATGGCTACACCTTC
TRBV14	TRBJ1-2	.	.	CASSQDLGPERGYGYTF	TGTGCCAGCAGCCAAGATTTGGGGCCGGAGAGGGGGTATGGCTACACCTTC
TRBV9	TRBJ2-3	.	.	CASTRDTSTDTQYF	TGTGCCAGCACCCGGGATACTAGCACAGATACGCAGTATTTT
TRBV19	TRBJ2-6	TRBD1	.	CASTDRGPGANVLTF	TGTGCCAGTACGGACAGGGGGCCCGGGGCCAACGTCCTGACTTTC
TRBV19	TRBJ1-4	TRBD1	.	CASSDQGAGNEKLFF	TGTGCCAGTAGTGATCAGGGGGCTGGTAATGAAAAACTGTTTTTT
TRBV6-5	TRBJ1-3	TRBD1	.	CASSSAGTGGNTIYF	TGTGCCAGCAGTTCGGCCGGGACAGGGGGAAACACCATATATTTT
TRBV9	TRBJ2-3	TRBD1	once	CASSVDRGADTQYF	TGTGCCAGCAGCGTAGACAGGGGTGCAGATACGCAGTATTTT
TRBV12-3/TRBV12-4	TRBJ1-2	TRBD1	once	CASRDRIYGYTF	TGTGCCAGCAGGGACAGGATCTATGGCTACACCTTC
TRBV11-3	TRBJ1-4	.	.	CASSSNGIQAEKLFF	TGTGCCAGCAGCTCCAACGGGATCCAGGCGGAAAAACTGTTTTTT
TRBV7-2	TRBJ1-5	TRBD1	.	CASSPTGVIGNQPQHF	TGTGCCAGCAGCCCCACAGGGGTGATTGGGAATCAGCCCCAGCATTTT
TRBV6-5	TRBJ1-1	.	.	CASSQQGYTEAFF	TGTGCCAGCAGTCAACAGGGTTACACTGAAGCTTTCTTT